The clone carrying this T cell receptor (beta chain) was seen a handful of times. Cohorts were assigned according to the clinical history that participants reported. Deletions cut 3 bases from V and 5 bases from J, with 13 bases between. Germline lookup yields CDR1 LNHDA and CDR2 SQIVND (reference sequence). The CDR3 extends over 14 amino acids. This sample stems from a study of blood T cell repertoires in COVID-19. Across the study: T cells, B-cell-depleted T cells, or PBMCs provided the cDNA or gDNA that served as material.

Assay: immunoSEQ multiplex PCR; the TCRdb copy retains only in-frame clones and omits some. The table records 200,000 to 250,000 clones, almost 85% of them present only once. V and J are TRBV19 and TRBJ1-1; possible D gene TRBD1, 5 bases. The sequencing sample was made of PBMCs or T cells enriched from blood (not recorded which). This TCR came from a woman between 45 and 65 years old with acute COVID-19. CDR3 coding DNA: TGTGCCAGTAGTATCAGGGCCGGGGGGACTGAAGCTTTCTTT. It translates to CASSIRAGGTEAFF.